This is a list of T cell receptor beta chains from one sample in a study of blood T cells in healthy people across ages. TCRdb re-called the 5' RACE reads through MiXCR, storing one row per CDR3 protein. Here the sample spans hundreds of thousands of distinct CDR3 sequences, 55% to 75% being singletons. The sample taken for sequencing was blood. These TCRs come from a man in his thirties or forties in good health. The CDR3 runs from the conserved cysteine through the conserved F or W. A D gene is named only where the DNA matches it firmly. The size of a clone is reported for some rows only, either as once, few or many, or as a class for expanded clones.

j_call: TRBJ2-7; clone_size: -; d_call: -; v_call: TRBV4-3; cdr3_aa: CASSRIKELWGTGEQYF; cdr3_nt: TGCGCCAGCAGCCGAATAAAGGAGTTGTGGGGGACGGGCGAGCAGTACTTC
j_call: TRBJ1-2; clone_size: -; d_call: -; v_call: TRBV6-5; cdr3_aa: CASSFGQAYGYTF; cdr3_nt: TGTGCCAGCAGTTTCGGACAAGCCTATGGCTACACCTTC
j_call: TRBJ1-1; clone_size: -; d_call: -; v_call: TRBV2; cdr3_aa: CASGVGSQAFF; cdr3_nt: TGTGCCAGCGGGGTGGGGTCCCAAGCTTTCTTT
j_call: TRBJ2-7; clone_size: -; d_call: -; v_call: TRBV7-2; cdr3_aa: CASSYSPSATYEQYF; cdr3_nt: TGTGCCAGCAGCTACTCGCCTAGCGCGACCTACGAGCAGTACTTC
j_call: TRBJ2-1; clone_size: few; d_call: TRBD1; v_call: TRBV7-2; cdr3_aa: CASSAPGGDRQFF; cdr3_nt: TGTGCCAGCAGCGCACCAGGGGGAGATCGGCAGTTCTTC
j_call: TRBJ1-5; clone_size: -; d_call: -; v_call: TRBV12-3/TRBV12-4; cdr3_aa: CASSGGGARKPQHF; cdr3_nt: TGTGCCAGCAGCGGCGGGGGGGCCAGGAAGCCCCAGCATTTT
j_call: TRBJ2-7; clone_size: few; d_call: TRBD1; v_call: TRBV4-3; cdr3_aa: CASSQTTGSSYEQYF; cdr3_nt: TGCGCCAGCAGCCAAACGACAGGGTCTTCCTACGAGCAGTACTTC
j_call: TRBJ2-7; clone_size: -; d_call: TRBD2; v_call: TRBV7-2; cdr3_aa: CASSLTSGRAGTYEQYF; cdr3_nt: TGTGCCAGCAGCCTAACTAGCGGGAGGGCCGGGACCTACGAGCAGTACTTC
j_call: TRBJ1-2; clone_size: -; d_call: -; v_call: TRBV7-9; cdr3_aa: CASSPQGRIGYTF; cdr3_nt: TGTGCCAGCAGCCCACAAGGGAGGATAGGCTACACCTTC
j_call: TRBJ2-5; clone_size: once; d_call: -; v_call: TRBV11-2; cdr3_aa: CASSPISGTQYF; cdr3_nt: TGTGCCAGCAGCCCGATATCGGGGACCCAGTACTTC
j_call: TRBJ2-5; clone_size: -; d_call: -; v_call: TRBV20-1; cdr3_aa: CSAEKAGYKETQYF; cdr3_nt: TGCAGTGCGGAGAAGGCGGGCTACAAAGAGACCCAGTACTTC
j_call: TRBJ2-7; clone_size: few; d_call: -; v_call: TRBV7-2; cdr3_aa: CASNDGLPPYEQYF; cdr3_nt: TGTGCCAGCAACGACGGACTGCCCCCCTACGAGCAGTACTTC
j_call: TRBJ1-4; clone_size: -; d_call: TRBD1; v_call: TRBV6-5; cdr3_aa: CASSYSGQGYEKLFF; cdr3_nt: TGTGCCAGCAGTTACTCCGGACAGGGGTACGAAAAACTGTTTTTT
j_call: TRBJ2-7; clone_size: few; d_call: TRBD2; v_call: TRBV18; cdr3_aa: CASSPLGGLAEKEAYEQYF; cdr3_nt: TGTGCCAGCTCGCCGCTTGGGGGACTAGCGGAGAAGGAGGCCTACGAGCAGTACTTC
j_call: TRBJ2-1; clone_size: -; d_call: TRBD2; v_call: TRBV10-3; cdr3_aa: CAISEVVAGGYNEQFF; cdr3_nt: TGTGCCATCAGTGAGGTGGTAGCGGGGGGGTACAATGAGCAGTTCTTC
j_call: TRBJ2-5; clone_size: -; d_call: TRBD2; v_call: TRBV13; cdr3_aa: CASSSLAGRQETQYF; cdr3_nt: TGTGCCAGCAGCTCCCTAGCGGGGCGACAAGAGACCCAGTACTTC
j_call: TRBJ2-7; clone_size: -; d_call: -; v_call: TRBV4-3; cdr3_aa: CASSRDWASYEQYF; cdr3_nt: TGCGCCAGCAGCCGAGACTGGGCCTCCTACGAGCAGTACTTC
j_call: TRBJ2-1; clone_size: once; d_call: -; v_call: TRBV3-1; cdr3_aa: CASSQYQAGQAFF; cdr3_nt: TGTGCCAGCAGCCAGTATCAAGCGGGTCAGGCGTTCTTC
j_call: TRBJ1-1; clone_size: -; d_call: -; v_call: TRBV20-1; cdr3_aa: CSARKQDLNTEAFF; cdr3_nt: TGCAGTGCTAGGAAACAGGACCTGAACACTGAAGCTTTCTTT
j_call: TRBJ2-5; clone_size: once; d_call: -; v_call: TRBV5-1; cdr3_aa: CASSGGEGGETQYF; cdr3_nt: TGCGCCAGCAGCGGCGGTGAGGGCGGAGAGACCCAGTACTTC
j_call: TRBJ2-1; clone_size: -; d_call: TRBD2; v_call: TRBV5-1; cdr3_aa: CASSSRDYEEQFF; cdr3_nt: TGCGCCAGCAGCAGTAGGGACTACGAGGAGCAGTTCTTC
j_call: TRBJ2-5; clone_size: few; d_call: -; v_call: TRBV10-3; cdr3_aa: CAISESAGQETQYF; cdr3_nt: TGTGCCATCAGTGAGTCGGCGGGTCAAGAGACCCAGTACTTC
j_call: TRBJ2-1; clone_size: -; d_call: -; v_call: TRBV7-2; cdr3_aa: CASRQRTGGGYNEQFF; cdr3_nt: TGTGCCAGCAGGCAGAGAACCGGTGGTGGGTACAATGAGCAGTTCTTC
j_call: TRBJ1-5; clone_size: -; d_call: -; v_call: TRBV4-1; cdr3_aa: CASSQEPRSNQPQHF; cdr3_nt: TGCGCCAGCAGCCAAGAGCCCAGGTCCAATCAGCCCCAGCATTTT
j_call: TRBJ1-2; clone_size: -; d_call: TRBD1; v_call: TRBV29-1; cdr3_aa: CSVEDGQADGYTF; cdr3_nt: TGCAGCGTTGAAGACGGACAGGCGGATGGCTACACCTTC
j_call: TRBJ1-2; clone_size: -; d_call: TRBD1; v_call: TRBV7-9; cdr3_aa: CASSNSGTGNGYTF; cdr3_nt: TGTGCCAGCAGCAACTCCGGGACAGGGAATGGCTACACCTTC
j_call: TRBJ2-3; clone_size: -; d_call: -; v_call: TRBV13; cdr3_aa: CASSSPRGAGDLTDTQYF; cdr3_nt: TGTGCCAGCAGCTCACCCCGGGGGGCGGGGGACCTCACAGATACGCAGTATTTT
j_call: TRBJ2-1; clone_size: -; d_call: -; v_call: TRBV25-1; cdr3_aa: CASSWTDSYNEQFF; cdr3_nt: TGTGCCAGCAGTTGGACGGATTCCTACAATGAGCAGTTCTTC